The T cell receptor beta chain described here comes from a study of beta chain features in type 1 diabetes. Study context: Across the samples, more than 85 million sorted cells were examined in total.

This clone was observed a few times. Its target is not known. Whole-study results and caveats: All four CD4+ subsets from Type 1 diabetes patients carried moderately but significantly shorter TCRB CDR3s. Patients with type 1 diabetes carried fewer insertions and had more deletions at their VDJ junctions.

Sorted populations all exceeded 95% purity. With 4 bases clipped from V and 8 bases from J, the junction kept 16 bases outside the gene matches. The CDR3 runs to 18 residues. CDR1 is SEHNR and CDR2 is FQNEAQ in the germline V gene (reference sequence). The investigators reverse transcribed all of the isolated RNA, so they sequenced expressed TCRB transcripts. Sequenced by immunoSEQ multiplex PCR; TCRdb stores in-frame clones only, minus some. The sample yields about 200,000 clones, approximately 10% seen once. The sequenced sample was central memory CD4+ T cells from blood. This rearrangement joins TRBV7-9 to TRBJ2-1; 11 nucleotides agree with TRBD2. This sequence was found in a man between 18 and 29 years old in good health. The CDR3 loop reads CASSSRVVTSGAADEQFF. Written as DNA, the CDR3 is TGTGCCAGCAGCTCCCGGGTGGTGACTAGCGGGGCGGCAGATGAGCAGTTCTTC.